This T cell receptor beta chain was identified during a study of CXCR3-negative and CXCR3-positive naive CD8 T cells. Background on the study: Sequencing yielded 120 million to 150 million TRB reads, roughly 1.5 +/- 0.3 million per library. Findings of the study overall: CXCR3-positive naive cells carried more hydrophobic TRB CDR3s than CXCR3-negative naive cells did.

Preparation of TRB cDNA libraries relied on 5' RACE carrying UMI labels. TCRdb re-called the 5' RACE reads; one entry per CDR3 protein, DNA not given. In all, the sample yields approximately 100,000 distinct CDR3 sequences. Germline CDR1 SNHLY, CDR2 FYNNEI. There are 14 residues in the CDR3. Worth noting for this clonotype: What it recognizes is unknown.

Sequences were obtained from naive CXCR3+ CD8+ T cells from blood. Subset reported: CD45RO-CCR7+CD27+CD95- naive CD8+ T cells expressing CXCR3 (TNR3+). The chain recombines TRBV2 with TRBJ2-2. The TCR comes from a human donor in good health. Some clones in this sample may be carry-over from other donors' samples. The CDR3 sequence: CASSESISAGELFF. Full variable domain (remainder filled in from reference TRBV2 and TRBJ2-2): EPEVTQTPSHQVTQMGQEVILRCVPISNHLYFYWYRQILGQKVEFLVSFYNNEISEKSEIFDDQFSVERPDGSNFTLKIRSTKLEDSAMYFCASSESISAGELFFGEGSRLTVL.